The clone carrying this T cell receptor (beta chain) has ten or more counts. Antigen unknown. The CDR3 has 15 residues. The V end lost 1 base, the J end lost 2 bases, and 12 bases lay between the germline ends. Germline assignment: CDR1 SGHNT and CDR2 YENEEA. TCRdb re-analysed the reads in MiXCR, keeping a single row per CDR3 protein. The data contain more than 200,000 distinct CDR3 sequences, over 8% of them singletons. The source of the sample is a study of T cell repertoires in cytomegalovirus infection. Study-level points and caveats: Clonotypes of TCR beta that were HLA-C-restricted and CMV-specific dominated the ex vivo response.

The specimen sequenced was PBMCs. This chain uses TRBV11-3 with TRBJ2-7; D call uncertain. The clonotype was recovered from a human donor in good health (CMV status not recorded). Some clones in this sample may be carry-over from other donors' samples. CDR3 nucleotide sequence: TGTGCCAGCAGCTTAGCCAGCGACGTCACCTACGAGCAGTACTTC. Its translation: CASSLASDVTYEQYF.